This paragraph covers one T cell receptor beta chain sequence. This sample is part of a study of blood T cell repertoires in COVID-19. Study at large: Samples taken during acute and convalescent COVID-19 were collected in the United States, Italy and Spain. T cells, B-cell-depleted T cells, or PBMCs provided the cDNA or gDNA that served as material.

The CDR3 extends over 14 amino acids. In germline, CDR1 is SGHDN, CDR2 FVKESK. V was trimmed by 1 base and J by 5 bases, leaving 11 bases between them. In the original analysis: Estimated nucleated cell counts came from reference gene primer amplification. Measured with immunoSEQ multiplex PCR; TCRdb has only the in-frame clones, and not every one. Clone size and the V and J calls come from that table; the DNA yielded D and trimming. This table holds roughly 350,000 clones, around 91% found once. Sequencing used peripheral blood. The sequence derives from a woman between 18 and 29 years old who had recovered from COVID-19. The rearrangement uses TRBV14 and TRBJ1-2, with D possibly matching TRBD1 (5 bases). Here the CDR3 reads CASSQAGFEYGYTF. Written as DNA, the CDR3 is TGTGCCAGCAGCCAAGCAGGGTTCGAGTATGGCTACACCTTC.